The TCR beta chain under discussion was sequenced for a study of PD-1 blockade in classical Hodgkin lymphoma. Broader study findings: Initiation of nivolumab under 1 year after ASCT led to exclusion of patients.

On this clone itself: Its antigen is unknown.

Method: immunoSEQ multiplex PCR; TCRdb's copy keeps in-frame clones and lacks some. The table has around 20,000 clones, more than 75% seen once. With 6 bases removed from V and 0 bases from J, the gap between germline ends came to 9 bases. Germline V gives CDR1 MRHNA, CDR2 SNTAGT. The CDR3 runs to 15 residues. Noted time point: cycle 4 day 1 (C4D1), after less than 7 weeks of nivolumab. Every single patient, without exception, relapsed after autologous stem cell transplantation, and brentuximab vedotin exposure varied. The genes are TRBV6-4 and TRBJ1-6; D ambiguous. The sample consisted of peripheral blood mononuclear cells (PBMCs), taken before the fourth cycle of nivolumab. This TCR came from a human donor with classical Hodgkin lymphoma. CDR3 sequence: CASRTESSYNSPLHF. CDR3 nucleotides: TGTGCCAGCAGGACGGAGAGCTCCTATAATTCACCCCTCCACTTT.